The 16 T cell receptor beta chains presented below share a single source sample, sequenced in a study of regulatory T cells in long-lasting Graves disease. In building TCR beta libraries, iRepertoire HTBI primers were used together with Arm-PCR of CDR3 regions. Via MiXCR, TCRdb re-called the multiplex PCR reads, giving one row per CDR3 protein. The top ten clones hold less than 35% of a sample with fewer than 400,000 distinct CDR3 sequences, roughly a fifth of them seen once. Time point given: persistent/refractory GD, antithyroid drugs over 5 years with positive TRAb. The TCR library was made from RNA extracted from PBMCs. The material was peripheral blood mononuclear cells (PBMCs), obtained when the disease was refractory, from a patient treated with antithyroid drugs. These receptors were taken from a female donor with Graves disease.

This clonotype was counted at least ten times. CDR3 nucleotide sequence: TGCAGCGTTGAAGGGGGACGGACTAATGAAAAACTGTTTTTT. It is translated as CSVEGGRTNEKLFF. The chain couples TRBV29-1 to TRBJ1-4, with D perhaps matching TRBD1 (5 bases). The germline gives CDR1 SQVTM, CDR2 ANQGSEA. Trimming pared 1 base from V and 2 bases from J, leaving 8 bases between. The CDR3 covers 14 residues. Together with reference TRBV29-1 and TRBJ1-4, the CDR3 gives the full variable domain: SAVISQKPSRDICQRGTSLTIQCQVDSQVTMMFWYRQQPGQSLTLIATANQGSEATYESGFVIDKFPISRPNLTFSTLTVSNMSPEDSSIYLCSVEGGRTNEKLFFGSGTQLSVL.

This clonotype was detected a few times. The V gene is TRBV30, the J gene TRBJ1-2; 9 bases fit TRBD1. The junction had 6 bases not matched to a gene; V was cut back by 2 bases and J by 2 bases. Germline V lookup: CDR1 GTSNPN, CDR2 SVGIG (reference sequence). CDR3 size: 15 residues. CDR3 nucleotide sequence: TGTGCCTGGAGTTACCGGGACAGGGAAAACTATGGCTACACCTTC. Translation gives CAWSYRDRENYGYTF.

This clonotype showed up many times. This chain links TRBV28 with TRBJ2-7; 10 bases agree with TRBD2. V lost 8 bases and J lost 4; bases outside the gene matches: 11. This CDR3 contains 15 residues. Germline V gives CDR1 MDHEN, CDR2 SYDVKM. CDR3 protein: CASRTQLAGKYEQYF. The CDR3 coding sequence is TGTGCCAGCCGAACCCAACTAGCGGGGAAATACGAGCAGTACTTC.

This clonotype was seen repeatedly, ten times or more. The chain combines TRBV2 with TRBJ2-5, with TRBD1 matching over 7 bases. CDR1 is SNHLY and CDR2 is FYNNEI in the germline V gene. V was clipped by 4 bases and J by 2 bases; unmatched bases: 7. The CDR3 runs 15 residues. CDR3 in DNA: TGTGCCAGCAGTGCAGAGACAGGGCCACAAGAGACCCAGTACTTC. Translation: CASSAETGPQETQYF.

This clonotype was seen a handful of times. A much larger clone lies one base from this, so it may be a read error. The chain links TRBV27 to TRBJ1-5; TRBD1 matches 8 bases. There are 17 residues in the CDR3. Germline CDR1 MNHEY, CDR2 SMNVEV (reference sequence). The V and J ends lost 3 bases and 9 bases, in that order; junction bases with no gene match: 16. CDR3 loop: CASSFPSDRVEQRPQHF. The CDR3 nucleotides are TGTGCCAGCAGTTTCCCCTCGGACAGGGTGGAACAGCGGCCCCAGCATTTT.

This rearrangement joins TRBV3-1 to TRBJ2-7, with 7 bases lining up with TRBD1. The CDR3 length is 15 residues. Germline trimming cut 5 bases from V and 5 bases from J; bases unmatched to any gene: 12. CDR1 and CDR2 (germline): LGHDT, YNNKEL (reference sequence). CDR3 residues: CASSNWTGQAHEQYF. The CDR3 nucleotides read TGTGCCAGCAGCAACTGGACAGGTCAAGCTCACGAGCAGTACTTC.

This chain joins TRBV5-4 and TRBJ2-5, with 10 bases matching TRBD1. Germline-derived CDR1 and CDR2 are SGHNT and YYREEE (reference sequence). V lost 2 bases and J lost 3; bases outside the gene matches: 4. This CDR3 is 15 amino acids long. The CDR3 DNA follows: TGTGCCAGCAGCTTAACGGGACAGGGGAAAGAGACCCAGTACTTC. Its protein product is CASSLTGQGKETQYF.

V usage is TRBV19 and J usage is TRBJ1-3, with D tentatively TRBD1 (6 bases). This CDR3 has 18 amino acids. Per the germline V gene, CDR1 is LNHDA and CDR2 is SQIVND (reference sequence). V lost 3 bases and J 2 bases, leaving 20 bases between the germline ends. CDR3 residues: CASSIPLYLRDTGNTIYF. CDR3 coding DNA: TGTGCCAGTAGTATTCCTCTCTACCTTAGGGACACTGGAAACACCATATATTTT.

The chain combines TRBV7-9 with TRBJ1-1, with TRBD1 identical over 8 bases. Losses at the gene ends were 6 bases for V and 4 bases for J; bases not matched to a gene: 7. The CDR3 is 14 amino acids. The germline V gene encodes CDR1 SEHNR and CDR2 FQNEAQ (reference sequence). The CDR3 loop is CASRRPGTGTEAFF. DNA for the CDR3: TGTGCCAGCAGGCGTCCCGGGACAGGCACTGAAGCTTTCTTT.

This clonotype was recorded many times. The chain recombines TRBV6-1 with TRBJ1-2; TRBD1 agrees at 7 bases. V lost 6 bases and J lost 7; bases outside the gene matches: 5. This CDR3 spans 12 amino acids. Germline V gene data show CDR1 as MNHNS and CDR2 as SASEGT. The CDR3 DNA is TGTGCCAGCAGGCGACAGGGAGGTGGCTACACCTTC. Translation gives CASRRQGGGYTF.

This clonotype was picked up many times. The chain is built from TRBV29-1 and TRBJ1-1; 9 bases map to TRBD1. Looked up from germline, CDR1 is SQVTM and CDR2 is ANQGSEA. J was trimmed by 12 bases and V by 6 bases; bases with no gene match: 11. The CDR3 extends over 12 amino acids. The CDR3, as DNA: TGCAGCGTGGACTTGGACAGGGGTCGGACTTTCTTT. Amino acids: CSVDLDRGRTFF. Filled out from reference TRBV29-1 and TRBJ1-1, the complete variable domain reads SAVISQKPSRDICQRGTSLTIQCQVDSQVTMMFWYRQQPGQSLTLIATANQGSEATYESGFVIDKFPISRPNLTFSTLTVSNMSPEDSSIYLCSVDLDRGRTFFGQGTRLTVV.

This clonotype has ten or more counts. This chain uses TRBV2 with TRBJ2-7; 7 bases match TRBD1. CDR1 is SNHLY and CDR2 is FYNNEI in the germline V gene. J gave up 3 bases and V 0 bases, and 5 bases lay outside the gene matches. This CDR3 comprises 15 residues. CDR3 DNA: TGTGCCAGCAGTGAAGCGTACAGGGGAAGCTACGAGCAGTACTTC. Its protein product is CASSEAYRGSYEQYF.

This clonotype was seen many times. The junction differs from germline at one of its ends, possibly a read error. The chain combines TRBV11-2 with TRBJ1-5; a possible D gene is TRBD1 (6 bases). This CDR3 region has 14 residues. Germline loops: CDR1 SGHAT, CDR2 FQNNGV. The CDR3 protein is CASSLDPRGGTAYF. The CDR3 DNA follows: TGTGCCAGCAGCTTAGATCCAAGGGGGGGGACGGCGTATTTT.

DNA for the CDR3: TGTGCCAGCAGCCAATTGGACAGGGGGGGAAAACTGTTTTTT. It yields the protein CASSQLDRGGKLFF. The J gene is TRBJ1-4, the V gene TRBV14, with 10 bases fitting TRBD1. CDR1 SGHDN and CDR2 FVKESK come from the germline V gene. The CDR3 spans 14 residues. V shed 2 bases, J shed 10 bases, and the junction held 4 bases outside the gene matches.

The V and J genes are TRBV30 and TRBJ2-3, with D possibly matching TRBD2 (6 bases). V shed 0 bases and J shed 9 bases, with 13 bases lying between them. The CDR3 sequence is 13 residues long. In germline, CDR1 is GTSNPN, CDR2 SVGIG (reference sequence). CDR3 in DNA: TGTGCCTGGAGTGTACCCAGTCGGGGGACGCAGTATTTT. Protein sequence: CAWSVPSRGTQYF.

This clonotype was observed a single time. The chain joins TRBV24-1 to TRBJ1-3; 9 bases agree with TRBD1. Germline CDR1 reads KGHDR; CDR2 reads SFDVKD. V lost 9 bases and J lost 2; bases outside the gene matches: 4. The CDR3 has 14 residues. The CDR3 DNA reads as TGTGCCACCGGGAGGACAGGGGCTGGAAACACCATATATTTT. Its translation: CATGRTGAGNTIYF.